The TCR beta chain under discussion was sequenced for a study of T cell changes during pregnancy in multiple sclerosis. Clones were sequenced by immunoSEQ multiplex PCR, and TCRdb holds only the in-frame ones, with some missing. The sample holds around 79,000 clones, under 95% seen once. Germline values: CDR1 SGHRS, CDR2 YFSETQ. This CDR3 is built from 15 residues. The junction had 8 bases not matched to a gene; V was cut back by 4 bases and J by 2 bases. Sequencing was performed on CD4+ T cells from peripheral blood mononuclear cells, taken in the second trimester of pregnancy. The source of this sequence is a female donor with multiple sclerosis, enrolled in a pregnancy study. The chain employs TRBV5-1 and TRBJ1-1; TRBD1 matches 7 bases. CDR3 coding DNA: TGCGCCAGCAGCCCGGTGACAGGGACAAACACTGAAGCTTTCTTT. Translation gives CASSPVTGTNTEAFF.